The sequence of this T cell receptor beta chain was determined in a study of T cell changes during pregnancy in multiple sclerosis. Profiled with immunoSEQ multiplex PCR; TCRdb holds only in-frame clones, not every one. The table includes under 65,000 clones, 93% detected once. V was trimmed by 2 bases and J by 3 bases, leaving 20 bases between them. Germline V gene lookup returns CDR1 MNHEY and CDR2 SMNVEV (reference sequence). The CDR3 length is 17 residues. Sequencing was performed on CD8+ T cells from peripheral blood mononuclear cells, taken in the second trimester of pregnancy. The J gene is TRBJ2-7, the V gene TRBV27; D might be TRBD1 (7 bases). The sequence came from a female donor with multiple sclerosis, enrolled in a pregnancy study. CDR3 nucleotides: TGTGCCAGCAGTTTACAGCACAGGGGTAGCGGTGTCTACGAGCAGTACTTC. Translated, it gives CASSLQHRGSGVYEQYF.